The present T cell receptor beta chain was sequenced within a study of long-term antiretroviral therapy in people with HIV. A v3.0 immunoSEQ assay was performed at survey level. TCRdb's table, derived via immunoSEQ multiplex PCR, lists solely in-frame clones and lacks some. This sample has roughly 42,000 clones, with about 90% found just once. From germline, CDR1 is SGHAT and CDR2 FQDESV (reference sequence). Unmatched junction bases numbered 5, after V lost 5 bases and J lost 8 bases. There are 13 residues in the CDR3. The input for sequencing was unsorted PBMCs, taken 1.2 years after starting antiretroviral therapy. The V call is TRBV11-1, the J call TRBJ1-4; 7 nucleotides align to TRBD1. This sequence originates from a woman aged 50 to 60 with HIV. The CDR3 DNA follows: TGTGCCAGCAGCGCAAGGACAGGAGAAAAACTGTTTTTT. Translated: CASSARTGEKLFF.